This T cell receptor beta chain was recovered during a study of control samples from healthy donors and cancer patients. Only in-frame clones appear in the TCRdb table, and some are missing; sequencing was by immunoSEQ multiplex PCR. The profile shows tens of thousands of clones, 95% to 96% of them singletons. The J segment lost 3 bases and the V segment lost 5 bases, leaving 3 bases of the junction unmatched. Germline-derived CDR1 and CDR2 are SEHNR and FQNEAQ (reference sequence). The CDR3 is 14 amino acids. The sample consisted of blood. This clonotype was sampled from a woman aged 25 to 45 in good health. This chain joins TRBV7-9 and TRBJ2-3, with 9 bases fitting TRBD2. The CDR3 coding sequence is TGTGCCAGCAGCAAAAGCGGGGGGACAGATACGCAGTATTTT. Its translation: CASSKSGGTDTQYF.